The 15 T cell receptor beta chains reported below all come from one sample, sequenced in a study of T-cell memory formation after mild COVID-19. TCRdb re-derived calls from the 5' RACE reads in MiXCR, one entry per CDR3 protein. The data hold roughly 410,000 distinct CDR3 sequences, with less than 25% observed a single time. Sequenced material: PBMCs or a T cell subset sorted from them (not recorded which). These receptor sequences come from an adult woman who had mild COVID-19 (a few samples of this study predate the infection). Cell type and time point are not known.

The chain joins TRBV7-2 to TRBJ2-3, with 8 nucleotides matching TRBD2. The CDR3 length is 14 residues. Germline CDR1 SGHTA, CDR2 FQGNSA. Unmatched junction bases numbered 10, after V lost 5 bases and J lost 9 bases. The CDR3, as DNA: TGTGCCAGCAGCCCCCGGGGGGGTGCGAAGACGCAGTATTTT. Protein product: CASSPRGGAKTQYF. Full variable domain (outside the CDR3, taken from reference TRBV7-2 and TRBJ2-3): GAGVSQSPSNKVTEKGKDVELRCDPISGHTALYWYRQSLGQGLEFLIYFQGNSAPDKSGLPSDRFSAERTGGSVSTLTIQRTQQEDSAVYLCASSPRGGAKTQYFGPGTRLTVL.

This chain joins TRBV19 and TRBJ2-1; TRBD2 is a possible D gene (6 bases). Between the trimmed V and J ends, which lost 3 bases and 8 bases, there was a span of 11 bases. The CDR3 has 13 residues. CDR1 and CDR2 (germline): LNHDA, SQIVND (reference sequence). The CDR3 is CASSIGGRDEQFF. In nucleotides, the CDR3 is TGTGCCAGTAGTATTGGAGGGCGCGATGAGCAGTTCTTC.

The sample holds a few counts of this clonotype. This rearrangement joins TRBV12-3 or TRBV12-4 to TRBJ2-1; 8 positions agree with TRBD2. Trimming at V came to 4 bases and at J to 4 bases, leaving 3 bases not matched to a gene. The CDR3 totals 14 residues. CDR3 amino acids: CASSSLAAYNEQFF. The CDR3 DNA is TGTGCCAGCAGTTCACTAGCGGCTTACAATGAGCAGTTCTTC.

This clonotype was seen many times. This rearrangement joins TRBV15 to TRBJ2-2, with 7 bases fitting TRBD2. V shed 0 bases and J 5 bases; nucleotides not matched to a gene: 9. This CDR3 has 17 amino acids. The germline CDR1 and CDR2 sequences are LNHNV and YYDKDF (reference sequence). The CDR3 here is CATSRESAGRVTGELFF. The CDR3 coding sequence is TGTGCCACCAGCAGAGAATCGGCGGGGAGGGTGACCGGGGAGCTGTTTTTT.

The gene calls are TRBV20-1 and TRBJ2-3; 10 bases match TRBD2. The length of the CDR3 is 16 residues. J was trimmed by 1 base and V by 1 base; bases with no gene match: 5. Germline-derived CDR1 and CDR2 are DFQATT and SNEGSKA (reference sequence). The CDR3 loop reads CSARGSTSGGTDTQYF. DNA of the CDR3: TGCAGTGCTAGAGGCAGTACTAGCGGGGGCACAGATACGCAGTATTTT.

About this clonotype: This may stem from a read error, because a much larger clone lies one nucleotide away. V usage is TRBV5-6 and J usage is TRBJ2-6; D not resolved. V lost 7 bases and J lost 0, with 5 bases in between. The CDR3 sequence is 13 residues long. Germline assignment: CDR1 SGHDT and CDR2 YYEEEE. The CDR3 bases are TGTGCCAGCTTACCCTCTGGGGCCAACGTCCTGACTTTC. It codes for CASLPSGANVLTF. The full variable domain, with the rest looked up from reference TRBV5-6 and TRBJ2-6, is DAGVTQSPTHLIKTRGQQVTLRCSPKSGHDTVSWYQQALGQGPQFIFQYYEEEERQRGNFPDRFSGHQFPNYSSELNVNALLLGDSALYLCASLPSGANVLTFGAGSRLTVL.

This clonotype was observed a few times. The chain couples TRBV24-1 to TRBJ1-3; D uncertain. The germline V and J ends were trimmed by 5 bases and 0 bases, with 4 bases remaining between them. Germline CDR1 and CDR2: KGHDR and SFDVKD. The CDR3 runs 13 residues. The CDR3 DNA sequence: TGTGCCACCAGTGCCAGCTCTGGAAACACCATATATTTT. Its protein product is CATSASSGNTIYF.

The J gene is TRBJ1-5, the V gene TRBV23-1, with D perhaps TRBD1 (5 bases). TRBV23-1 carries the ORF label, with uncertain function. Trimming shortened V by 6 bases and J by 1 base, and 10 bases separated the two germline ends. The CDR3 totals 14 residues. The CDR3 DNA sequence: TGCGCCAGCAGCTACGGACAAAGCAATCAGCCCCAGCATTTT. This encodes CASSYGQSNQPQHF.

This clonotype was seen at least ten times. One end of the junction is discordant with germline, which a read error may explain. The J gene is TRBJ1-1, the V gene TRBV12-3 or TRBV12-4, with D maybe TRBD1 (6 bases). The CDR3 is 13 residues long. CDR3 nucleotides: TGTGCCAGCAGCTTAGTAGGGGGCACTGAAGCTTTCTTT. Amino acids: CASSLVGGTEAFF.

This clonotype occurred a few times. V and J are TRBV10-3 and TRBJ1-2; TRBD1 matches at 8 bases. The J segment lost 6 bases and the V segment lost 1 base, leaving 1 base of the junction unmatched. This CDR3 has 13 residues. Per germline, CDR1 ENHRY and CDR2 SYGVKD. Here the CDR3 DNA reads TGTGCCATCAGTGAGTGGACAGGGAATGGCTACACCTTC. As protein: CAISEWTGNGYTF.

The rearrangement joins TRBV7-3 to TRBJ2-2, with D tentatively TRBD2 (5 bases). Germline CDR1 is SGHTA and CDR2 is FQGTGA. The CDR3 contains 14 residues. V lost 5 bases and J 8 bases, leaving 15 bases between the germline ends. CDR3 in amino acids: CASSASTGTGELFF. The DNA for the CDR3 is TGTGCCAGCAGCGCCTCGACGGGAACAGGGGAGCTGTTTTTT.

V usage is TRBV11-3 and J usage is TRBJ2-3; the D gene is possibly TRBD1 (6 bases). The V end lost 5 bases, the J end lost 6 bases, and 15 bases lay between the germline ends. Germline CDR1 and CDR2: SGHNT and YENEEA. The CDR3 extends over 14 amino acids. The CDR3 reads CASSPLRGADTQYF. The CDR3 DNA sequence: TGTGCCAGCAGCCCCCTCAGGGGTGCGGATACGCAGTATTTT.

This clonotype was recorded a few times. The chain employs TRBV5-1 and TRBJ2-3, with a tentative D call TRBD2 (6 bases). The CDR3 extends over 14 amino acids. The germline V and J ends were trimmed by 4 bases and 4 bases, with 13 bases remaining between them. CDR1 is SGHRS and CDR2 is YFSETQ in the germline V gene. CDR3 DNA sequence: TGCGCCAGCAGCGGGCGGGGCGGGTCAGATACGCAGTATTTT. It codes for CASSGRGGSDTQYF.

This clonotype was recorded a few times. V and J are TRBV20-1 and TRBJ2-7, with 9 bases lining up with TRBD2. Germline CDR1 and CDR2: DFQATT and SNEGSKA (reference sequence). V dropped 4 bases and J dropped 2; count of bases not matched to a gene: 9. The CDR3 covers 15 residues. The CDR3: CSAIDSGSPPYEQYF. The CDR3 nucleotides read TGCAGTGCTATAGATAGCGGGAGTCCCCCCTACGAGCAGTACTTC.

This clonotype has more than one count but fewer than ten. The rearrangement uses TRBV6-5 and TRBJ2-7, with D possibly matching TRBD1 (5 bases). V was clipped by 0 bases and J by 6 bases, with 12 bases between them. Germline V lookup: CDR1 MNHEY, CDR2 SVGAGI. CDR3 length: 14 residues. This chain's CDR3 is CASSYSSGFGEQYF. CDR3 nucleotides: TGTGCCAGCAGTTACTCGTCAGGGTTTGGCGAGCAGTACTTC.